This T cell receptor beta chain was observed in a study of cytomegalovirus exposure and HLA in healthy donors. Study results and limitations: Analysis was performed later, and it showed HLA-associated TCR beta chains to be more clonally expanded than equally common others. Solely CMV serostatus was available to characterize immune exposure. An analysis done earlier found most TCR beta V segments productive about 87% or about 30% of the time.

This clone was found once. The antigen is not known. V shed 1 base and J shed 3 bases, with 8 bases lying between them. Germline V lookup: CDR1 GTSNPN, CDR2 SVGIG (reference sequence). The CDR3 consists of 13 residues. The PCR ran on 60 Vbeta and 13 Jbeta primers. In the source study's methods: A follow-up analysis tallied around 80 million unique TCR beta chains, some 11 million shared. Data came from immunoSEQ multiplex PCR; TCRdb stores just in-frame clones and leaves some out. V and J calls and clone size come straight from that table; D and trimming were deduced from the DNA. The data contain more than 150,000 clones, roughly 90% of them seen just once; the ten biggest clones take up more than 0.2%.

This chain links TRBV30 with TRBJ2-3; D is perhaps TRBD2 (5 bases). Sequenced material: PBMCs. The receptor was derived from a girl less than two years old in good health and CMV-seronegative. CDR3 amino acids: CAWSERGTDTQYF. CDR3 nucleotides: TGTGCCTGGAGTGAACGCGGGACAGATACGCAGTATTTT.